Described below is a single T cell receptor beta chain sequence and its context. Libraries were prepared by immunoSEQ multiplex PCR; TCRdb keeps only in-frame clonotypes and omits some of them. Of over 130,000 clones detected, around four fifths appear once; the ten largest clones hold around 4%. The data originate from a study of blood T cell repertoires in COVID-19. The receptor's source is an elderly woman with acute or convalescent COVID-19. The source material was peripheral blood.

CDR3 nucleotide sequence: TGTGCCATCAGTGAGCCGACTAGCGGGAGCTCCTACAATGAGCAGTTCTTC. This encodes CAISEPTSGSSYNEQFF. V and J are TRBV10-3 and TRBJ2-1; 12 bases align to TRBD2. This CDR3 is 17 amino acids long. The germline V gene encodes CDR1 ENHRY and CDR2 SYGVKD. Trimming cost V 2 bases and J 0 bases; bases outside gene matches: 2.